Below, one T cell receptor beta chain is given with its context. What it recognizes is unknown. This clone may be a read error of a much larger clone one base away. These data belong to a study of tumor-infiltrating lymphocytes in primary liver carcinoma. Study-wide results and limits: Significantly larger top-250-clone fractions were found in tumors than in blood (p = 0.039).

The researchers produced TCR beta cDNA from around 500 ng total RNA with a constant-region primer. Construction of TCR beta libraries relied on three successive nested multiplex PCR rounds employing slightly modified ARM-PCR. Two initial PCR rounds of about 9 cycles each paired TRBV1-TRBV30 forward primers with a C-beta reverse primer. MiXCR was run by TCRdb on the multiplex PCR reads, yielding one entry per CDR3 protein. The repertoire holds about 64,000 distinct CDR3 sequences, with 71% as singletons. The study co-extracted DNA and RNA from 20-30 mg of unsorted bulk tissue. Primary liver carcinoma in the patients was surgically resected. Every tumor sample held more than 80% viable tumor cells. Germline V CDR1 and CDR2: SQVTM, ANQGSEA. This CDR3 region has 12 residues.

The chain couples TRBV29-1 to TRBJ2-2; D not certain. The TCR comes from a man aged 35 to 55 with primary liver carcinoma and hepatitis B virus infection. Sequencing was carried out using liver tumor tissue from sampling region 4. The sample's subset: tumor region T4, right-lateral pole. The CDR3 bases are TGCAGCGTTGAAGCGAACTCCGGGGAGCTGTTTTTT. It yields the protein CSVEANSGELFF.